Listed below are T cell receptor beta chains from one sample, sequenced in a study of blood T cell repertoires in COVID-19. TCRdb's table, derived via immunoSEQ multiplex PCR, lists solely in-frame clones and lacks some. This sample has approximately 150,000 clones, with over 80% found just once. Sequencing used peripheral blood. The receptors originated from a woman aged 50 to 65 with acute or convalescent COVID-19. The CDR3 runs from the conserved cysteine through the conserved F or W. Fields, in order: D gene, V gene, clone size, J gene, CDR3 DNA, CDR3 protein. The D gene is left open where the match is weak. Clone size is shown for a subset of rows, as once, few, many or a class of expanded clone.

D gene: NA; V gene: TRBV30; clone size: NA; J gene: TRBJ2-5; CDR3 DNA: TGTGCCTGGAGTCCCATCGCAGGGGAGCAAGAGACCCAGTACTTC; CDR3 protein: CAWSPIAGEQETQYF
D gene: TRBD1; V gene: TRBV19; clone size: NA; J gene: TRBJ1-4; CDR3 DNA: TGTGCCAGTAGTCCCAGGGGGGATGAAAAACTGTTTTTT; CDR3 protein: CASSPRGDEKLFF
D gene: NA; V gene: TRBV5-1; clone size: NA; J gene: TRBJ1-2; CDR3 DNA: TGCGCCAGCAGCTTACAGGATGGCTACACCTTC; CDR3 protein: CASSLQDGYTF
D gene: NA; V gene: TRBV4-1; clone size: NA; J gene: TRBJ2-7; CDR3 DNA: TGCGCCAGCAGCAAGACAGCGTCCTACGAGCAGTACTTC; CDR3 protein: CASSKTASYEQYF
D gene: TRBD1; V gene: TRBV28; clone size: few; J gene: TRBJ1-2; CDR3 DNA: TGTGCCAGCGGTGGGACAGGGGGACCCCGGGACTATGGCTACACCTTC; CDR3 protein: CASGGTGGPRDYGYTF
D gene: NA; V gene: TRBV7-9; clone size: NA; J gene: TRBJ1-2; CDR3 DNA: TGTGCCAGCAGCCGTGTGGCCCATGGCTACACCTTC; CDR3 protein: CASSRVAHGYTF
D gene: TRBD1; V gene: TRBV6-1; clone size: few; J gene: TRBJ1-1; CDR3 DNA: TGTGCCAGCAGTGACGTACAGGGGCCTGAAGCTTTCTTT; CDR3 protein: CASSDVQGPEAFF
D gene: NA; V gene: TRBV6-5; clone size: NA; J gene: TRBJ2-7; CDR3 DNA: TGTGCCAGCAGTTATAGCGGACAGGCTAACGAGCAGTACTTC; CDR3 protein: CASSYSGQANEQYF
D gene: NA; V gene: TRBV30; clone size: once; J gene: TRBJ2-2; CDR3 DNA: TGTGCCTGGAGTGTACTGTCGGGATCCGGGGAGCTGTTTTTT; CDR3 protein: CAWSVLSGSGELFF
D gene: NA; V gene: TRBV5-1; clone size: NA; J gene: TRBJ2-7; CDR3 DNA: TGCGCCAGCAGCCCTCCCTCCTACGAGCAGTACTTC; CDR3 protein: CASSPPSYEQYF
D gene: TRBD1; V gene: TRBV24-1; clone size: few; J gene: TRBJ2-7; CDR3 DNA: TGTGCCACCAGCGAAGGGGGCCGCGGCGCGGAGCAGTACTTC; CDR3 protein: CATSEGGRGAEQYF
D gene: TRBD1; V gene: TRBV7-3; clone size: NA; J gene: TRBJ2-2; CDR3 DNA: TGTGCCAGCAGCTTATTAGGGGGCAGCGGGGAGCTGTTTTTT; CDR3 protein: CASSLLGGSGELFF
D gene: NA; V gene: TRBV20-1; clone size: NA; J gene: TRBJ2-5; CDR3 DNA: TGCAGTGCTCAGGGGACAGAGACCCAGTACTTC; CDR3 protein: CSAQGTETQYF
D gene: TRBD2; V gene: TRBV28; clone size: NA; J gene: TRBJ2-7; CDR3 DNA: TGTGCCAGCAGTTTCACTAGCGGGACCTCCTACGAGCAGTACTTC; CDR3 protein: CASSFTSGTSYEQYF
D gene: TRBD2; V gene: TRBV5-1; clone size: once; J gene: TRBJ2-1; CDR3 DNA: TGCGCCAGCAGCGGGACTAGCGGGAACTACAATGAGCAGTTCTTC; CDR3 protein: CASSGTSGNYNEQFF
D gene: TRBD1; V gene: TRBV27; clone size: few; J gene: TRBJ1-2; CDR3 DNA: TGTGCCAGCAGTTTTGGACAGGGACCTTTCTATGGCTACACCTTC; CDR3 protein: CASSFGQGPFYGYTF
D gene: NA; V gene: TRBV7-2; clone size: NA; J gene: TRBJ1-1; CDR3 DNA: TGTGCCAGCAGCTTAGTCGTGACAGCACACACTGAAGCTTTCTTT; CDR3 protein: CASSLVVTAHTEAFF
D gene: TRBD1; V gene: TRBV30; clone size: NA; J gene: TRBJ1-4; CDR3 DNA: TGTGCCTGGAGTGTATCCCGGACAGGGTTTCGTGAAAAACTGTTTTTT; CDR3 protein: CAWSVSRTGFREKLFF
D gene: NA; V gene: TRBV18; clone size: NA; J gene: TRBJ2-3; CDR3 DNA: TGTGCCAGCTCCTTATGGTCCGGGGGGCCTGAGGATACGCAGTATTTT; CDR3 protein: CASSLWSGGPEDTQYF
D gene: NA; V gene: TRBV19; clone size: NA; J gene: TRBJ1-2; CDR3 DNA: TGTGCCAGTAGTATAGATTCGGGTAAGGCCTATGGCTACACCTTC; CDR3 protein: CASSIDSGKAYGYTF
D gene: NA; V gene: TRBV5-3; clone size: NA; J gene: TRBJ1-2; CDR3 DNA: TGTGCCAGAAGCAGAATGGAAACAGGACCGCGTAACTATGGCTACACCTTC; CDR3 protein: CARSRMETGPRNYGYTF
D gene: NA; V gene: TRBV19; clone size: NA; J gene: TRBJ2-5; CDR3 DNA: TGTGCCAGTACCATCCGCGAGGGCACGAAAGAGACCCAGTACTTC; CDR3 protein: CASTIREGTKETQYF
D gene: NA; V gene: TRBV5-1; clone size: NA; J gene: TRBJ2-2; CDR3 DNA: TGCGCCAGCAGCCTCGGGGCGCTCGGGAGAGGAGGCTCCGGGGAGCTGTTTTTT; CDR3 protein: CASSLGALGRGGSGELFF
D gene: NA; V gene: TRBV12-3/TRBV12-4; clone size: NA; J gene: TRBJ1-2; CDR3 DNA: TGTGCCAGCAGTTTAGAGGGGGATGGCTACACCTTC; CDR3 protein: CASSLEGDGYTF
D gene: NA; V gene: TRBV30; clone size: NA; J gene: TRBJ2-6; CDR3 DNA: TGTGCCTGGAGTGTATATCGTTCCGTCCTGACTTTC; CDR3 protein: CAWSVYRSVLTF
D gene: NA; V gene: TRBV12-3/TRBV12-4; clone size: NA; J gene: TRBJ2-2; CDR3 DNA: TGTGCCAGCAGTTTAACAGGCACCGGGGAGCTGTTTTTT; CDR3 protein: CASSLTGTGELFF
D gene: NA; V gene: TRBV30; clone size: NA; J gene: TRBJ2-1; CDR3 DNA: TGTGCCTGGAGTGTACAGGGCAAGAATGAGCAGTTCTTC; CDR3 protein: CAWSVQGKNEQFF
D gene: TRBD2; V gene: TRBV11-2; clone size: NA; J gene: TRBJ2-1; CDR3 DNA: TGTGCCAGTGTAGCGGGAGGCAATGAGCAGTTCTTC; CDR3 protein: CASVAGGNEQFF
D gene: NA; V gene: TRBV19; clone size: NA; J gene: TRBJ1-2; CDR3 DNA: TGTGGGGCTCAGGGGAACTATGGCTACACCTTC; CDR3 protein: CGAQGNYGYTF
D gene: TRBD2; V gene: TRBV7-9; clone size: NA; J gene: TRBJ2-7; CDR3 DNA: TGTGCCAGCAGCTTGGGACTAGCGGGAGGACCCTACGAGCAGTACTTC; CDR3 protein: CASSLGLAGGPYEQYF
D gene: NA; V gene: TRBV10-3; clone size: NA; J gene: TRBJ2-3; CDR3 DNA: TGTGCCACCCAGATGGGAGTTGGGGATACGCAGTATTTT; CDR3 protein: CATQMGVGDTQYF
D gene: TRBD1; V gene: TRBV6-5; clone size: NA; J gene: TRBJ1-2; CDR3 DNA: TGTGCCAGCAGTTTCGGACAGGGCGAAGCTAACTATGGCTACACCTTC; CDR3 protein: CASSFGQGEANYGYTF
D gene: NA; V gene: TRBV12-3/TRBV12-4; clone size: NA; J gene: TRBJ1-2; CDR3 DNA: TGTGCCAGCAGGGGGGCTGTTATCTATGGCTACACCTTC; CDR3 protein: CASRGAVIYGYTF
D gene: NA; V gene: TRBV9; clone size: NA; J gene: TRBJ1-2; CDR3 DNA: TGTGCCAGCAGCGTAGTCCCGGGTGGCTATGGCTACACCTTC; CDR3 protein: CASSVVPGGYGYTF
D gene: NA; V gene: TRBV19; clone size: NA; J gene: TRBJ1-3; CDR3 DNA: TGTGCCAGTAGTAAAGCGGGGGGAAGTGGAAACACCATATATTTT; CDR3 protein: CASSKAGGSGNTIYF
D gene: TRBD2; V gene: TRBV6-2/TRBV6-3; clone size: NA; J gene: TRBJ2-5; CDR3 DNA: TGTGCCAGCAGTATTACCAGCGGGGGGGCCAGGGAGACCCAGTACTTC; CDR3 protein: CASSITSGGARETQYF
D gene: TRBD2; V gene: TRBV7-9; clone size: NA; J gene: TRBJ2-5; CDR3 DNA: TGTGCCAGCAGCTTGGGACTAGCGGTTCAAGAGACCCAGTACTTC; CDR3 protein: CASSLGLAVQETQYF
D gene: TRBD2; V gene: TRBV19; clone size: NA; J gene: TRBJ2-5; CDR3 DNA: TGTGCCAGTAGTGTTGGACTAGCGGGAGGGGAGACCCAGTACTTC; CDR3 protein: CASSVGLAGGETQYF
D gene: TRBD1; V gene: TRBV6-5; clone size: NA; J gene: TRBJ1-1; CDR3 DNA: TGTGCCAGCAGCCTCAGGGGGGCCGCTGATGAAGCTTTCTTT; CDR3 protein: CASSLRGAADEAFF
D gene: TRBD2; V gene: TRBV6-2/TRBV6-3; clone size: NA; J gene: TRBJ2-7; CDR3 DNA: TGTGCCAGCAGTTATACAGCGGGAGAGCAGTACTTC; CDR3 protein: CASSYTAGEQYF
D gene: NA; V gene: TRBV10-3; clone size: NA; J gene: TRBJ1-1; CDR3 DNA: TGTGCCATCAGTGCCGAGGCGGGCACTGAAGCTTTCTTT; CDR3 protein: CAISAEAGTEAFF
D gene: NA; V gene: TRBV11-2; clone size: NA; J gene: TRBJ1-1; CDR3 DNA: TGTGCCAGCAGCTTAGAGGTCCGGGGGAAGGTTGCTTTCTTT; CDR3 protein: CASSLEVRGKVAFF
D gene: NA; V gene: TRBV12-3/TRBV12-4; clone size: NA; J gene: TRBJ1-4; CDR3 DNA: TGTGCCAGCAGGGCAGGGGATGAAAAACTGTTTTTT; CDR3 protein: CASRAGDEKLFF
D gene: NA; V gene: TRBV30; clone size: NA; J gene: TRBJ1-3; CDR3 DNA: TGTGGGTGGACCCAGGGGACCTCTGGAAACACCATATATTTT; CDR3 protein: CGWTQGTSGNTIYF
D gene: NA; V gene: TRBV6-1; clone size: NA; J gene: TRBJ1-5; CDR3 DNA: TGTGCCAGCAGTGAGACATACCTTGGCAATCAGCCCCAGCATTTT; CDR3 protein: CASSETYLGNQPQHF
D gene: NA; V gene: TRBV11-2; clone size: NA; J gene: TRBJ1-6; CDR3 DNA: TGTGCCAGCAGCTTCATCGGGGGAACGAATTCACCCCTCCACTTT; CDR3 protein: CASSFIGGTNSPLHF
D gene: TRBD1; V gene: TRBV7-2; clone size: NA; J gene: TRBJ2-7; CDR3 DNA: TGTGCCAGCAGCTTAGAGGTCAGGGGGCCCCACGAGCAGTACTTC; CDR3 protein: CASSLEVRGPHEQYF
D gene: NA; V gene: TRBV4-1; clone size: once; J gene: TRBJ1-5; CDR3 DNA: TGCGCCAGCAGCCAAGAACGACAGGTAAATCAGCCCCAGCATTTT; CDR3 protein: CASSQERQVNQPQHF
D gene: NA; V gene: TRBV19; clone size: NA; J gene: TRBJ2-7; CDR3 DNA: TGTGCCAGTAGTATAGCTCTAGCTTACTACGAGCAGTACTTC; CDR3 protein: CASSIALAYYEQYF